Below, 20 T cell receptor beta chains from the same sample are listed, as sequenced in a study of OX40 agonist ivuxolimab in advanced cancers. The repertoire was sequenced with immunoSEQ multiplex PCR; TCRdb's copy has only in-frame clones and lacks some. In the table there are 45,000 to 65,000 clones, approximately 88% of which are singletons. The starting material was CD4+ or CD8+ T cells sorted from blood, obtained in a trial of the OX40 agonist ivuxolimab. The receptors come from an adult with an advanced solid tumor such as melanoma, head and neck, liver or kidney cancer.

V is TRBV19 and J is TRBJ1-5; D might be TRBD1 (5 bases). CDR1 is LNHDA and CDR2 is SQIVND in the germline V gene (reference sequence). The CDR3 extends over 12 amino acids. Trimming stripped 4 bases from V and 6 bases from J, with 7 bases between. CDR3 bases: TGTGCCAGTAGTACCACAGGTCAGCCCCAGCATTTT. Translation: CASSTTGQPQHF.

The chain is built from TRBV28 and TRBJ2-7, with 8 positions matching TRBD2. Germline lookup yields CDR1 MDHEN and CDR2 SYDVKM. V lost 8 bases and J lost 2; bases outside the gene matches: 14. This CDR3 has 16 amino acids. The CDR3 DNA sequence: TGTGCCAGCCTTGGTAGCGGGATGTCTTTCGCCTACGAGCAGTACTTC. It is translated as CASLGSGMSFAYEQYF.

This clone has more than one count but fewer than ten. This rearrangement joins TRBV11-2 to TRBJ1-6; no reliable D call. V was cut by 5 bases and J by 5 bases, with 13 bases left in between. The CDR3 runs to 15 residues. Germline lookup yields CDR1 SGHAT and CDR2 FQNNGV. CDR3 sequence reads: CASSVTGGDNSPLHF. The DNA for the CDR3 is TGTGCCAGCAGCGTGACTGGCGGAGATAATTCACCCCTCCACTTT.

The V call is TRBV28, the J call TRBJ2-3; 9 nucleotides match TRBD2. The length of the CDR3 is 15 residues. V lost 7 bases and J lost 2; bases outside the gene matches: 7. Looked up from germline, CDR1 is MDHEN and CDR2 is SYDVKM. As DNA, the CDR3 is TGTGCCAGCAATAGAGCGGGAGGATCCACAGATACGCAGTATTTT. This translates into CASNRAGGSTDTQYF.

This sequence joins TRBV14 and TRBJ2-7, with no clear D. Trimming shortened V by 4 bases and J by 7 bases, and 11 bases separated the two germline ends. CDR1 and CDR2 (germline): SGHDN, FVKESK. This CDR3 spans 12 amino acids. CDR3 DNA: TGTGCCAGCAGCCCGACTTTGGGTGAGCAGTACTTC. Encoded protein: CASSPTLGEQYF.

The rearrangement links TRBV20-1 to TRBJ1-2; 7 bases agree with TRBD1. Germline trimming cut 4 bases from V and 13 bases from J; bases unmatched to any gene: 6. Germline V CDR1 and CDR2: DFQATT, SNEGSKA (reference sequence). The CDR3 covers 10 residues. The CDR3 region has the DNA TGCAGTGCTATTTTCCGGGACAGCACCTTC. Protein: CSAIFRDSTF.

This chain joins TRBV29-1 and TRBJ1-1; D unresolved. Germline CDR1 is SQVTM and CDR2 is ANQGSEA. V dropped 7 bases and J dropped 4 bases, with 16 bases sitting between them. This CDR3 region has 13 residues. DNA of the CDR3: TGCAGCGGCGGAGACAATTCTGGCACTGAAGCTTTCTTT. It encodes CSGGDNSGTEAFF. The full variable domain, in which reference TRBV29-1 and TRBJ1-1 provide the parts outside the CDR3, is SAVISQKPSRDICQRGTSLTIQCQVDSQVTMMFWYRQQPGQSLTLIATANQGSEATYESGFVIDKFPISRPNLTFSTLTVSNMSPEDSSIYLCSGGDNSGTEAFFGQGTRLTVV.

The chain is built from TRBV7-9 and TRBJ2-4; 9 positions agree with TRBD1. The CDR3 is made up of 17 amino acids. Germline CDR1 SEHNR, CDR2 FQNEAQ (reference sequence). Trimming at V came to 1 base and at J to 0 bases, leaving 4 bases not matched to a gene. As DNA, the CDR3 is TGTGCCAGCAGCTTAGGGGACAGGGTCCTAGCCAAAAACATTCAGTACTTC. Translated: CASSLGDRVLAKNIQYF.

The chain is built from TRBV6-6 and TRBJ1-5; D ambiguous. CDR1 MNHNY and CDR2 SVGAGI come from the germline V gene (reference sequence). The V end was cut by 2 bases, the J end by 2 bases, with 7 bases between. CDR3 length equals 14 residues. CDR3 sequence: CASSYRQGNQPQHF. Written as DNA, the CDR3 is TGTGCCAGCAGTTACCGGCAGGGCAATCAGCCCCAGCATTTT.

This rearrangement joins TRBV6-1 to TRBJ2-2; 8 bases are shared with TRBD2. Losses at the gene ends were 2 bases for V and 12 bases for J; bases not matched to a gene: 17. The CDR3 is 17 residues long. Germline V lookup: CDR1 MNHNS, CDR2 SASEGT. The DNA of the CDR3 is TGTGCCAGCAGTGAACCCTCACGGACTAGCAGGGCCCGGAAGCTGTTTTTT. Protein product: CASSEPSRTSRARKLFF.

The chain is built from TRBV5-6 and TRBJ1-2; possible D gene TRBD1, 5 bases. The CDR3 extends over 14 amino acids. Trimming removed 0 bases from V and 4 bases from J, with 10 bases in between. Germline loops: CDR1 SGHDT, CDR2 YYEEEE. The CDR3 DNA follows: TGTGCCAGCAGCTTGGAACAGGAAAGCTATGGCTACACCTTC. Translating it yields CASSLEQESYGYTF.

The V call is TRBV25-1, the J call TRBJ1-2, with D perhaps TRBD1 (5 bases). The length of the CDR3 is 13 residues. From germline, CDR1 is MGHDK and CDR2 SYGVNS. V was cut by 10 bases and J by 6 bases, with 18 bases left in between. CDR3 sequence (DNA): TGTGCCACGGTCTCCGCCAGGGCCCATGGCTACACCTTC. Its translation: CATVSARAHGYTF.

The genes are TRBV19 and TRBJ2-7; TRBD2 agrees at 10 bases. The CDR3 has 14 amino acids. Germline V gives CDR1 LNHDA, CDR2 SQIVND (reference sequence). V was pared by 5 bases and J by 4 bases, with 5 bases of the junction left unmatched. CDR3 region: CASSLAGDTYEQYF. The CDR3 coding sequence is TGTGCCAGTAGTCTAGCGGGAGATACGTACGAGCAGTACTTC.

Written as DNA, the CDR3 is TGTGCCAGCTCACCGGGGGCCCAAGAGACCCAGTACTTC. This encodes CASSPGAQETQYF. V and J are TRBV18 and TRBJ2-5; maybe TRBD1 (6 bases). Germline V CDR1 and CDR2: KGHSH, LQKENI. The CDR3 is 13 amino acids. The germline V and J ends were trimmed by 3 bases and 1 base, with 6 bases remaining between them.

The chain employs TRBV18 and TRBJ2-7, with 13 bases that match TRBD2. The length of the CDR3 is 22 residues. The V segment lost 4 bases and the J segment 0 bases; nucleotides outside the gene matches: 21. CDR1 is KGHSH, CDR2 LQKENI, per germline. The DNA of the CDR3 is TGTGCCAGCTCACACGGCCCAAACGCGGGACTAGCGGGATTGTATCTCTCCTACGAGCAGTACTTC. Translating it yields CASSHGPNAGLAGLYLSYEQYF.

The CDR3 spells CASSRRWGEKLFF. CDR3 bases: TGTGCCAGCAGTCGTCGTTGGGGTGAAAAACTGTTTTTT. V gene TRBV2 combines with J gene TRBJ1-4; D gene uncertain. CDR3 length: 13 residues. Between the trimmed V and J ends, which lost 5 bases and 7 bases, there was a span of 11 bases. CDR1 and CDR2 (germline): SNHLY, FYNNEI.

Turning to this clone: This same CDR3 is encoded by further DNA sequences in the sample. The genes are TRBV11-2 and TRBJ1-3; D not resolved. This CDR3 comprises 14 residues. The germline V and J ends were trimmed by 4 bases and 2 bases, with 9 bases remaining between them. Germline V gives CDR1 SGHAT, CDR2 FQNNGV. The CDR3 DNA reads as TGTGCCAGCAGCTCGCGGGGTACTGGAAACACCATATATTTT. The encoded protein is CASSSRGTGNTIYF. The whole variable domain, filled in from reference TRBV11-2 and TRBJ1-3, reads EAGVAQSPRYKIIEKRQSVAFWCNPISGHATLYWYQQILGQGPKLLIQFQNNGVVDDSQLPKDRFSAERLKGVDSTLKIQPAKLEDSAVYLCASSSRGTGNTIYFGEGSWLTVV.

J is TRBJ2-7 and V is TRBV18, with D perhaps assigned TRBD1 or TRBD2 (7 bases each). V was pared by 3 bases and J by 4 bases, with 19 bases between. CDR3 length equals 16 residues. Germline loops: CDR1 KGHSH, CDR2 LQKENI. In nucleotides, the CDR3 is TGTGCCAGCTCACCCTCCCAGGGAGGGGGCCCTTACGAGCAGTACTTC. It codes for CASSPSQGGGPYEQYF. Supplemented by reference TRBV18 and TRBJ2-7, the full variable domain reads NAGVMQNPRHLVRRRGQEARLRCSPMKGHSHVYWYRQLPEEGLKFMVYLQKENIIDESGMPKERFSAEFPKEGPSILRIQQVVRGDSAAYFCASSPSQGGGPYEQYFGPGTRLTVT.

The genes are TRBV19 and TRBJ1-1, with D unresolved. V was clipped by 1 base and J by 8 bases, with 11 bases between them. Germline V gives CDR1 LNHDA, CDR2 SQIVND (reference sequence). The CDR3 has 13 amino acids. The CDR3 coding sequence is TGTGCCAGTAGTATAGTCCCTGTCGGCGAAGCTTTCTTT. Translated: CASSIVPVGEAFF.

Worth noting for this clone: A read error may produce the germline difference seen at one junction end. The chain links TRBV20-1 to TRBJ1-6; D is unresolved. Germline lookup yields CDR1 DFQATT and CDR2 SNEGSKA (reference sequence). The CDR3 loop spans 11 amino acids. CDR3 sequence reads: CSARGKSPLHF. The DNA for the CDR3 is TGCAGTGCCAGAGGGAAATCACCCCTCCACTTT.